The count of the clone carrying this T cell receptor (beta chain) is one. This entry comes from a study of shared clonotypes between healthy human individuals. Whole-study context: Three plates were used per donor for CD4 naive, three for CD4 memory, two for CD8 naive and one for CD8 memory.

Donors included only healthy HIV-negative adults lacking recent acute infections or vaccinations. The CDR3 is 15 residues long. The V gene's germline CDR1 is SGHDT and CDR2 YYEEEE. The junction had 4 bases not matched to a gene; V was cut back by 4 bases and J by 1 base. Several immunoSEQ plates held equal portions of the genomic DNA taken from each subset. Authors' analysis steps: From ImmunoSEQ came sequences covering only the junction and carrying no quality scores, so filtering differed. Some clones are missing from TCRdb's copy, which holds only in-frame ones; the method was immunoSEQ multiplex PCR. That table gives V, J and clone size, and the DNA gave D and trimming. The data hold 2,500,000 or so clones, with approximately 94% observed a single time.

The chain is built from TRBV5-6 and TRBJ2-3, with TRBD2 matching over 9 bases. Material for sequencing was naive CD4+ T cells from PBMCs. Sample subset: CD45RA+ positively selected. This clonotype originated in a man younger than 35 in good health. Some clones in this sample may be carry-over from other donors' samples. CDR3 region: CASSRPSGGTDTQYF. CDR3 DNA: TGTGCCAGCAGCCGACCTAGCGGGGGCACAGATACGCAGTATTTT.